This T cell receptor (beta chain) was captured in a study of shared clonotypes between healthy human individuals. Across the study: Every donor yielded three CD4 naive, three CD4 memory, two CD8 naive and one CD8 memory plate.

Researchers ran the assay at a deep level. Only in-frame clones appear in the TCRdb table, and some are missing; sequencing was by immunoSEQ multiplex PCR. The profile covers more than 1 million clones, with around 78% appearing a single time and under 0.6% taken by the ten largest. J gave up 2 bases and V 5 bases, and 13 bases lay outside the gene matches. The CDR3 extends over 18 amino acids. CDR1 SGHNT and CDR2 YYREEE come from the germline V gene (reference sequence). Into CD45RA+ naive and CD45RA-negative memory subsets, the CD4+ cells were split. This chain connects TRBV5-4 to TRBJ2-4; 10 bases map to TRBD1. This clonotype was obtained from a man between 18 and 35 years old in good health. Some clones in this sample may be carry-over from other donors' samples. Material: memory CD4+ T cells from PBMCs. Documented subset: CD45RA-negative fraction. The CDR3 DNA reads TGTGCCAGCAGTCCCATGGGGACAGGGGCTTCCCCCAAAAACATTCAGTACTTC. Protein product: CASSPMGTGASPKNIQYF.